Below are 15 T cell receptor beta chains sequenced from a single sample in a study of response to subunit inactivated influenza vaccine. In TCRdb, the RT-PCR reads were re-called with MiXCR into one record per CDR3 protein. The sample consists of some 640,000 distinct CDR3 sequences, about 15% of them appearing once. Material: PBMCs from blood, obtained approximately 15 days before vaccination. The receptors come from a man aged 50-60 years who received an inactivated influenza vaccine.

V gene TRBV10-1 combines with J gene TRBJ2-7; 7 nucleotides match TRBD1. The CDR3 contains 15 residues. The V segment lost 2 bases and the J segment 1 base; nucleotides outside the gene matches: 5. Germline assignment: CDR1 WNHNN and CDR2 SYGVQD (reference sequence). CDR3 sequence (DNA): TGCGCCAGCAGTGAGGCGACAGGGAATTCCTACGAGCAGTACTTC. Protein sequence: CASSEATGNSYEQYF.

This clonotype occurred many times. The J gene is TRBJ1-2, the V gene TRBV7-9, with a weak D call TRBD1 (5 bases). CDR1 and CDR2 from the germline V gene are SEHNR and FQNEAQ (reference sequence). The ends were cut back, 3 bases at V and 4 bases at J, with 15 bases in the middle. The CDR3 is made up of 15 amino acids. The DNA for the CDR3 is TGTGCCAGCAGCTTGCTGATGGGAGGGACCTATGGCTACACCTTC. Its protein is CASSLLMGGTYGYTF.

At least ten counts were recorded for this clonotype. The chain is built from TRBV11-2 and TRBJ2-7, with TRBD1 matching 8 bases. Germline V gene sequence: CDR1 SGHAT, CDR2 FQNNGV. CDR3 length: 15 amino acids. The junction had 11 bases not matched to a gene; V was cut back by 5 bases and J by 5 bases. The CDR3 is CASSTVTGVVDEQYF. DNA for the CDR3: TGTGCCAGCAGCACTGTGACAGGGGTAGTTGACGAGCAGTACTTC.

This clonotype was counted between two and nine times. This chain joins TRBV6-1 and TRBJ1-2, with TRBD1 identical over 8 bases. Trimming at V came to 4 bases and at J to 4 bases, leaving 5 bases not matched to a gene. The CDR3 has 14 residues. Germline assignment: CDR1 MNHNS and CDR2 SASEGT. For the CDR3, the DNA is TGTGCCAGCAGTGCCAGAGGACAGGGCTATGGCTACACCTTC. It translates to CASSARGQGYGYTF.

The chain couples TRBV11-1 to TRBJ2-1, with D uncertain. The CDR3 extends over 18 amino acids. Germline CDR1 and CDR2: SGHAT and FQDESV (reference sequence). Trimming shortened V by 1 base and J by 1 base, and 17 bases separated the two germline ends. This CDR3 is CASSLDVRQLTSYNEQFF. The DNA of the CDR3 is TGTGCCAGCAGCTTAGATGTACGGCAGCTAACTTCCTACAATGAGCAGTTCTTC.

This clonotype was observed a handful of times. The gene calls are TRBV5-8 and TRBJ2-3; tentative D call: TRBD1 (6 bases). In germline, CDR1 is SGHTS, CDR2 YDEGEE. The CDR3 contains 15 residues. V lost 3 bases and J lost 0, with 11 bases in between. CDR3 sequence reads: CASSSNRASTDTQYF. The CDR3 coding sequence is TGTGCCAGCAGCTCGAACAGGGCTAGCACAGATACGCAGTATTTT. Together with reference TRBV5-8 and TRBJ2-3, the CDR3 gives the full variable domain: EAGVTQSPTHLIKTRGQQATLRCSPISGHTSVYWYQQALGLGLQFLLWYDEGEERNRGNFPPRFSGRQFPNYSSELNVNALELEDSALYLCASSSNRASTDTQYFGPGTRLTVL.

This clonotype appeared a few times. The chain couples TRBV7-2 to TRBJ2-1; D is undetermined. CDR1 is SGHTA and CDR2 is FQGNSA in the germline V gene. Trimming took 3 bases from V and 2 from J, leaving 11 bases between them. This CDR3 comprises 15 residues. In DNA, the CDR3 is TGTGCCAGCAGCTTCGGCAGCTTAACCTACAATGAGCAGTTCTTC. Translated: CASSFGSLTYNEQFF. The full variable domain, rest sourced from reference TRBV7-2 and TRBJ2-1, is GAGVSQSPSNKVTEKGKDVELRCDPISGHTALYWYRQSLGQGLEFLIYFQGNSAPDKSGLPSDRFSAERTGGSVSTLTIQRTQQEDSAVYLCASSFGSLTYNEQFFGPGTRLTVL.

This clonotype was seen a few times. The chain is built from TRBV5-1 and TRBJ1-1; 9 bases are a match to TRBD1. The CDR3 contains 13 residues. V lost 5 bases and J lost 5; bases outside the gene matches: 4. Per the germline V gene, CDR1 is SGHRS and CDR2 is YFSETQ. The CDR3 DNA follows: TGCGCCAGCAGACAGGGGGCGGGAACTGAAGCTTTCTTT. This encodes CASRQGAGTEAFF.

CDR3: CASSPLGTPREKLFF. The CDR3 region has the DNA TGTGCCAGCAGTCCTCTCGGGACTCCTCGGGAAAAACTGTTTTTT. This chain links TRBV27 with TRBJ1-4; a weak D match, TRBD1 (5 bases). The CDR3 totals 15 residues. Germline V gene lookup returns CDR1 MNHEY and CDR2 SMNVEV (reference sequence). V lost 5 bases, J lost 8 bases, and 18 bases lay in between.

The DNA for the CDR3 is TGCGCCAGCAGCTCGCCGGGACGGGTCACTGAAGCTTTCTTT. It is translated as CASSSPGRVTEAFF. The V gene is TRBV5-1, the J gene TRBJ1-1; TRBD1 might be the D (5 bases). The germline gives CDR1 SGHRS, CDR2 YFSETQ. The length of the CDR3 is 14 residues. V lost 3 bases and J lost 4, with 13 bases in between.

The V gene is TRBV14, the J gene TRBJ1-1, with D possibly being TRBD1 (5 bases). V gave up 3 bases and J gave up 10 bases, with 15 bases separating them. This CDR3 is 13 amino acids long. CDR1 SGHDN and CDR2 FVKESK come from the germline V gene. The CDR3 DNA sequence: TGTGCCAGCAGCCATGTGCAGGGTGAAGGAGCTTTCTTT. Protein product: CASSHVQGEGAFF. The complete variable domain, with remaining parts taken from reference TRBV14 and TRBJ1-1, reads EAGVTQFPSHSVIEKGQTVTLRCDPISGHDNLYWYRRVMGKEIKFLLHFVKESKQDESGMPNNRFLAERTGGTYSTLKVQPAELEDSGVYFCASSHVQGEGAFFGQGTRLTVV.

This clonotype was counted at least ten times. The V call is TRBV10-3, the J call TRBJ1-5; 11 nucleotides align to TRBD1. The CDR3 is 14 residues long. V shed 6 bases, J shed 5 bases, and the junction held 3 bases outside the gene matches. CDR1 ENHRY and CDR2 SYGVKD come from the germline V gene. The CDR3 region is CAISGTGGDQPQHF. The CDR3 coding sequence is TGTGCCATCAGCGGGACAGGGGGTGATCAGCCCCAGCATTTT.

A few counts support this clonotype. J is TRBJ2-2 and V is TRBV20-1; TRBD2 is a possible D gene (6 bases). The CDR3 sequence is 15 residues long. CDR1 is DFQATT, CDR2 SNEGSKA, per germline (reference sequence). The CDR3 is CSVSAGTPNTGELFF. CDR3 nucleotides: TGCAGCGTTTCCGCCGGGACTCCGAACACCGGGGAGCTGTTTTTT.

This clonotype came up many times. The chain links TRBV12-3 or TRBV12-4 to TRBJ2-1; 9 bases match TRBD2. This CDR3 is built from 15 residues. V dropped 2 bases and J dropped 3; count of bases not matched to a gene: 2. The CDR3 loop is CASSLRREGYNEQFF. CDR3 bases: TGTGCCAGCAGTTTAAGGCGGGAGGGCTACAATGAGCAGTTCTTC.

This rearrangement joins TRBV20-1 to TRBJ2-3; maybe TRBD2 (5 bases). V lost 0 bases and J 0 bases, leaving 13 bases between the germline ends. Germline CDR1 and CDR2: DFQATT and SNEGSKA (reference sequence). This CDR3 is built from 16 residues. DNA for the CDR3: TGCAGTGCTAGAGATCTGGCGGGTCAGAGCACAGATACGCAGTATTTT. This translates into CSARDLAGQSTDTQYF.